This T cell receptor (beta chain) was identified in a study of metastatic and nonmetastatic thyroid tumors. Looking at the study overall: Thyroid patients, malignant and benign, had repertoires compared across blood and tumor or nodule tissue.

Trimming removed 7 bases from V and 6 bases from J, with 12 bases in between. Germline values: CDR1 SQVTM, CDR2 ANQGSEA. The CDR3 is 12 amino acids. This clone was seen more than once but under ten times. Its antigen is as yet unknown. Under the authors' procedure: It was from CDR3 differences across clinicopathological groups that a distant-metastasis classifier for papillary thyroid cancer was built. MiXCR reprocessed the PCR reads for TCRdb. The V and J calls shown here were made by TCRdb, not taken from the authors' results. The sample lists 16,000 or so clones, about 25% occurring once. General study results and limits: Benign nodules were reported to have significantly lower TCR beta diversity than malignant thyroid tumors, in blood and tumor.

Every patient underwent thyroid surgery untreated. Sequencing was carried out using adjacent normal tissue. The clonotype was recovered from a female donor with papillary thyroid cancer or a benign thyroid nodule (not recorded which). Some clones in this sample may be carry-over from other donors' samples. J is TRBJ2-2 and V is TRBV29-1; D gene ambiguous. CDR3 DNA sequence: TGCAGCGCCCGTTATTCCCCCGGGGAGCTGTTTTTT. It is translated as CSARYSPGELFF.